The T cell receptor beta chain under discussion was sequenced for a study of cytomegalovirus exposure and HLA in healthy donors. Study conclusions and caveats: Likely technical artifact: a cluster of highly shared sequence variants.

Points on this clone: What it recognizes is unknown.

Trimming took off 4 bases at V and 2 bases at J, with 21 bases between the two ends. Germline CDR1 and CDR2: SGHAT and FQNNGV. CDR3 length equals 17 residues. PCR used 60 Vbeta primers and 13 Jbeta primers. The repertoire was sequenced with immunoSEQ multiplex PCR; TCRdb's copy has only in-frame clones and lacks some. The table lists 130,000 to 150,000 clones, about 79% of them singletons, with 2.8% in the top ten. The sample taken for sequencing was PBMCs. The origin of this receptor is a male donor in good health and CMV-seronegative. The chain combines TRBV11-2 with TRBJ2-7; D is perhaps TRBD1 (5 bases). The CDR3: CASSSYIGVLQTYEQYF. The CDR3 DNA follows: TGTGCCAGCAGCTCCTACATAGGGGTCCTTCAAACCTACGAGCAGTACTTC.